This record concerns one T cell receptor (beta chain) sequence. Its antigen is not known. TCRdb's copy holds only in-frame clones and misses some; the assay was immunoSEQ multiplex PCR. The top ten hold 0.55% of the sample, which has about 270,000 clones, roughly 93% seen once. This record belongs to a study of T cell responses to AZD1222 COVID-19 vaccine. Study-wide points: Without day 14 samples, only post-peak T cell repertoires were studied. Clonal diversity was possibly underestimated, and white British individuals and females predominated among donors. At 160-218 and 743-854, vaccine-associated CD4 TCRs were dominant, and they spanned spike. At baseline, seropositivity was found in only six or seven AZD1222 recipients.

V was pared by 3 bases and J by 3 bases, with 12 bases between. Germline V gives CDR1 SQVTM, CDR2 ANQGSEA. The CDR3 sequence is 13 residues long. The chain has TRBV29-1 and TRBJ2-7; D might be TRBD1 (6 bases). Sample: peripheral blood, taken 28 days after the second AZD1222 dose. This clonotype was sampled from an adult who received the AZD1222 COVID-19 vaccine. The CDR3 loop is CSVDLGRGYEQYF. DNA of the CDR3: TGCAGCGTTGATTTGGGCAGGGGCTACGAGCAGTACTTC.